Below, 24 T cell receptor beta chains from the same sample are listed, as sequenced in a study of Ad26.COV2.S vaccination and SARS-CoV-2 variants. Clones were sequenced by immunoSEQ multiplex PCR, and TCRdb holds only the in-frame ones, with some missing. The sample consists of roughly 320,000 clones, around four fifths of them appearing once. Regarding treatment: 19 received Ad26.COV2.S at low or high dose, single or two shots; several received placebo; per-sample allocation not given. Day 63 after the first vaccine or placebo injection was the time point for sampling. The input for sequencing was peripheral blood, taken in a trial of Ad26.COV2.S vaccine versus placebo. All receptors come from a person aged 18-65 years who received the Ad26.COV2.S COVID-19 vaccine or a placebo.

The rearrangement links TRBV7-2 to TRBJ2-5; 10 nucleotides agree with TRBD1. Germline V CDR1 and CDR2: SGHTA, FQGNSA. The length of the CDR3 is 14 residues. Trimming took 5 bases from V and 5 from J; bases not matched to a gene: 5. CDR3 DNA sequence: TGTGCCAGCAGCCCCGGGACAGGGGCGGAGACCCAGTACTTC. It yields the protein CASSPGTGAETQYF.

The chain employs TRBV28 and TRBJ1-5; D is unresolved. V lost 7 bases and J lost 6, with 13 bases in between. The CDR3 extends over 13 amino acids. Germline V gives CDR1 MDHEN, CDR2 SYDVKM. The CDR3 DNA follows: TGTGCCAGCAACCAAGTGGGCGGTCAGCCCCAGCATTTT. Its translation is CASNQVGGQPQHF.

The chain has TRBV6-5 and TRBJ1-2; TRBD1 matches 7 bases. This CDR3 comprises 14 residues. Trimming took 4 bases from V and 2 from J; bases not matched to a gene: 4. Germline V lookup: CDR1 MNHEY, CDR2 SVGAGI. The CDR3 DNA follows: TGTGCCAGCAGTTCGTCGACAGGGAACTATGGCTACACCTTC. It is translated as CASSSSTGNYGYTF.

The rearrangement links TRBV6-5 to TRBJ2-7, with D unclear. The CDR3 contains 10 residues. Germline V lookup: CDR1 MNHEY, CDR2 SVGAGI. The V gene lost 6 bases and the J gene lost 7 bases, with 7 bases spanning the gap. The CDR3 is CASRAGEQYF. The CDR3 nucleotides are TGTGCCAGCAGGGCTGGTGAGCAGTACTTC.

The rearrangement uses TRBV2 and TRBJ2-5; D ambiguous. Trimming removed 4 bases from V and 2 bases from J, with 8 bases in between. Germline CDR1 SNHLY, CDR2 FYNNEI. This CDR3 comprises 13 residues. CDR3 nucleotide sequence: TGTGCCAGCAGTGTCGACGGGCAAGAGACCCAGTACTTC. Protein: CASSVDGQETQYF.

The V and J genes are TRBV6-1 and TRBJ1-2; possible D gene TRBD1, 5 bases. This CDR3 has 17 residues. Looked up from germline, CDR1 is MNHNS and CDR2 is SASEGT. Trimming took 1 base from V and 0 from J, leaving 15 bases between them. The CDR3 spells CASSEGLGVSSNYGYTF. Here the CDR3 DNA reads TGTGCCAGCAGTGAAGGATTAGGGGTCTCCTCTAACTATGGCTACACCTTC.

CDR3 in amino acids: CASSLSAGGSYNEQFF. CDR3 DNA: TGTGCCAGCAGTTTATCCGCAGGGGGCTCCTACAATGAGCAGTTCTTC. The rearrangement uses TRBV28 and TRBJ2-1; 7 bases align to TRBD1. Trimming cost V 1 base and J 0 bases; bases outside gene matches: 3. The CDR3 is 16 amino acids. The germline CDR1 and CDR2 sequences are MDHEN and SYDVKM.

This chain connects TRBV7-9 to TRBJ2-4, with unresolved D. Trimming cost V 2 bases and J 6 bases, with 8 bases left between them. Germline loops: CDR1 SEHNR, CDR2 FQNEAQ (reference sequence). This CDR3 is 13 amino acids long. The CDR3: CASSLNAGNIQYF. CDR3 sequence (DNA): TGTGCCAGCAGCTTAAACGCTGGAAACATTCAGTACTTC.

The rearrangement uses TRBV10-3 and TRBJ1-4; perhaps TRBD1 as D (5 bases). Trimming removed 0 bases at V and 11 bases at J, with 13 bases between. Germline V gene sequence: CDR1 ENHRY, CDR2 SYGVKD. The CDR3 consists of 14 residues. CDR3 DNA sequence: TGTGCCATCAGTGAGTCGACTCGGGAGGGGAAACTGTTTTTT. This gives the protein CAISESTREGKLFF.

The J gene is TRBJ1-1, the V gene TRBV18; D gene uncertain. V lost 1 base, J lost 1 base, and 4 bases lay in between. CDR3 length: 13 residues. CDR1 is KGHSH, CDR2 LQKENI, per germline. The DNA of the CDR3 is TGTGCCAGCTCACCACGGGGGAACACTGAAGCTTTCTTT. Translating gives CASSPRGNTEAFF.

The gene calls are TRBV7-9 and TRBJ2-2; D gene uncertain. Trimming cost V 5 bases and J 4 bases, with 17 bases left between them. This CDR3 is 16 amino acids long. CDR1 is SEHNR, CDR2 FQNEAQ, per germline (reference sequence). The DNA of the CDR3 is TGTGCCAGCAGCCTCCCAGACTGGTATTCCACCGGGGAGCTGTTTTTT. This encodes CASSLPDWYSTGELFF.

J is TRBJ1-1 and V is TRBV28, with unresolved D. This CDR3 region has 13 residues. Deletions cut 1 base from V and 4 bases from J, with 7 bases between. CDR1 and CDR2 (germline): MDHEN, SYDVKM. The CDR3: CASSLLAGTEAFF. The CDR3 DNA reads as TGTGCCAGCAGTTTATTGGCGGGCACTGAAGCTTTCTTT.

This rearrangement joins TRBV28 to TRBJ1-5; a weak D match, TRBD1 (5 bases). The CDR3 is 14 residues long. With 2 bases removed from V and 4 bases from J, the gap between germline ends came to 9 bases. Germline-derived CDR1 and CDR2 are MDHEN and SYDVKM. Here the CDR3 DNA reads TGTGCCAGCAGTTTAAGAGGGGAGAATCAGCCCCAGCATTTT. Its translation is CASSLRGENQPQHF.

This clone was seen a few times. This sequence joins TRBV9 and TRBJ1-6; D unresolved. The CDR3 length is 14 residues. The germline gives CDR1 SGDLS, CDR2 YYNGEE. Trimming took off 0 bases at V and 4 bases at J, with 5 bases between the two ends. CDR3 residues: CASSVAQYNSPLHF. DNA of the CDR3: TGTGCCAGCAGCGTAGCACAGTATAATTCACCCCTCCACTTT.

The CDR3 protein is CASSLGTGGNTIYF. The CDR3 DNA sequence: TGTGCCAGTAGTCTAGGGACTGGCGGAAACACCATATATTTT. The chain combines TRBV19 with TRBJ1-3, with TRBD1 as a possible D gene (5 bases). CDR3 size: 14 residues. V shed 5 bases and J shed 4 bases, with 12 bases lying between them. CDR1 and CDR2 (germline): LNHDA, SQIVND (reference sequence).

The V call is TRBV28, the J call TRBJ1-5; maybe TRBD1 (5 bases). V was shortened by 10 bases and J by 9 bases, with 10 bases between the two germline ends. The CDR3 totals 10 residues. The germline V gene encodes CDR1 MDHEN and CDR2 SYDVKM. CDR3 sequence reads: CATGGWPQHF. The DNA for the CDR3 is TGTGCCACCGGGGGGTGGCCCCAGCATTTT. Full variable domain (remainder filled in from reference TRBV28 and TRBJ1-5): DVKVTQSSRYLVKRTGEKVFLECVQDMDHENMFWYRQDPGLGLRLIYFSYDVKMKEKGDIPEGYSVSREKKERFSLILESASTNQTSMYLCATGGWPQHFGDGTRLSIL.

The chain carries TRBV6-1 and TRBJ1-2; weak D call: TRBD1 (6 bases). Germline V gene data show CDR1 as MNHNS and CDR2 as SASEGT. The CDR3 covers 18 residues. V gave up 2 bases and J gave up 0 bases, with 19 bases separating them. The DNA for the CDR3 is TGTGCCAGCAGTGAATTAGCGGGTCTATGGACAGCTAACTATGGCTACACCTTC. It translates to CASSELAGLWTANYGYTF.

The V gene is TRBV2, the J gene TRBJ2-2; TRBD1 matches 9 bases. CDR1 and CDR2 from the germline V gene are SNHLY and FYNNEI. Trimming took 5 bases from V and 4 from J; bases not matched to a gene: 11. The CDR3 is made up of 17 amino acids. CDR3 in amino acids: CASSPLTGGERTGELFF. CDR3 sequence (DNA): TGTGCCAGCAGTCCACTAACAGGGGGCGAGCGCACCGGGGAGCTGTTTTTT.

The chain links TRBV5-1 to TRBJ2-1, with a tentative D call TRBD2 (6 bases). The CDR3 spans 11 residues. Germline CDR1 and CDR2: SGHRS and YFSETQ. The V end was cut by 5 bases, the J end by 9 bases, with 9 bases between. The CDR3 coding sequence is TGCGCCAGCAGTTCGACTAGTGAGCAGTTCTTC. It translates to CASSSTSEQFF.

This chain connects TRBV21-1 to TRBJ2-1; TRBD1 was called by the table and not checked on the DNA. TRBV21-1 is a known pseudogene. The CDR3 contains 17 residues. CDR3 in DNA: TGTGCCAGCAGCAAAGTAGGGGTCAGGACAGGCGATAATGAGCAGTTCTTC. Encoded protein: CASSKVGVRTGDNEQFF.

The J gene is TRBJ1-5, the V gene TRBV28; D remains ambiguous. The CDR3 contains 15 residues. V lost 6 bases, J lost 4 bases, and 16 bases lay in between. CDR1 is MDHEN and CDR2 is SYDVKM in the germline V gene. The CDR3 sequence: CASRSLRGGNQPQHF. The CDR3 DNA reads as TGTGCCAGCAGGTCCCTCCGGGGAGGGAATCAGCCCCAGCATTTT.

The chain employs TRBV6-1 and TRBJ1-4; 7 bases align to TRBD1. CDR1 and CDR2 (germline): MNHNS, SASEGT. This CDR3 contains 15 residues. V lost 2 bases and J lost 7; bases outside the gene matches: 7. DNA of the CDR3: TGTGCCAGCAGTGAACAGGGGGGATGGGGTGAAAAACTGTTTTTT. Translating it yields CASSEQGGWGEKLFF.

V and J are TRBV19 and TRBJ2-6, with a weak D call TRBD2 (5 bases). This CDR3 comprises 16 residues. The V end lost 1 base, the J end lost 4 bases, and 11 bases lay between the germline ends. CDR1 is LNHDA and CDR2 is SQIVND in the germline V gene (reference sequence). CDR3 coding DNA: TGTGCCAGTAGTATAGTGAGGAGGACCGGGGCCAACGTCCTGACTTTC. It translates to CASSIVRRTGANVLTF.

The CDR3 DNA reads TGTGCCAGCAGCGTAGCTAGCGGGGGTAGTTTGTACTTC. It translates to CASSVASGGSLYF. The chain is built from TRBV9 and TRBJ2-4, with TRBD2 matching 10 bases. This CDR3 comprises 13 residues. Unmatched junction bases numbered 6, after V lost 0 bases and J lost 15 bases. The V gene's germline CDR1 is SGDLS and CDR2 YYNGEE. The variable domain in full, completed from reference TRBV9 and TRBJ2-4, reads DSGVTQTPKHLITATGQRVTLRCSPRSGDLSVYWYQQSLDQGLQFLIQYYNGEERAKGNILERFSAQQFPDLHSELNLSSLELGDSALYFCASSVASGGSLYFGAGTRLSVL.